These 2 T cell receptor beta chains share one sample of origin, sequenced in a study of cytomegalovirus exposure and HLA in healthy donors. PCR involved 60 Vbeta and 13 Jbeta primers. The table came from immunoSEQ multiplex PCR; TCRdb's copy has only in-frame clones and leaves some out. The sample holds 100,000 or so clones, roughly 63% seen once. The sequenced material came from PBMCs. These receptors were collected from a woman aged 30 to 39 in good health and CMV-seronegative.

The chain uses TRBV14 and TRBJ2-5; TRBD1 agrees at 8 bases. The V gene's germline CDR1 is SGHDN and CDR2 FVKESK. This CDR3 comprises 16 residues. The J segment lost 5 bases and the V segment lost 1 base, leaving 9 bases of the junction unmatched. CDR3 nucleotide sequence: TGTGCCAGCAGCCAAGGAGTGCGCAGGGGGCATGAGACCCAGTACTTC. Amino acid sequence: CASSQGVRRGHETQYF.

V and J are TRBV9 and TRBJ1-4, with 7 bases fitting TRBD1. Germline lookup yields CDR1 SGDLS and CDR2 YYNGEE. This CDR3 has 15 residues. Trimming took 4 bases from V and 4 from J; bases not matched to a gene: 7. The CDR3 DNA follows: TGTGCCAGCAGCATCACGGACAGGTTTAATGAAAAACTGTTTTTT. Its translation is CASSITDRFNEKLFF.